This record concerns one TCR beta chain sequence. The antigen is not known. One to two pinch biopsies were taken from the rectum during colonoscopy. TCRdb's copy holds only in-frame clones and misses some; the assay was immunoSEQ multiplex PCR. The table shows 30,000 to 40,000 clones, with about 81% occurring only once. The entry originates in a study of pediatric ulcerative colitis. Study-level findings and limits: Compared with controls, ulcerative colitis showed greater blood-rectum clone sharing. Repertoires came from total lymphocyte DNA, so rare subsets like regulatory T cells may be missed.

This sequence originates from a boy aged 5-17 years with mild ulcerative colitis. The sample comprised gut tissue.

The CDR3 DNA is TGTGCCAGCAGCCCGGGACAGGGGAACACTGAAGCTTTCTTT. This sequence encodes CASSPGQGNTEAFF. The rearrangement uses TRBV11-3 and TRBJ1-1; 9 bases match TRBD1. The germline gives CDR1 SGHNT, CDR2 YENEEA. The CDR3 totals 14 residues. The J segment lost 1 base and the V segment lost 5 bases, leaving 2 bases of the junction unmatched.